This T cell receptor beta chain was found in a study of T cells after yellow fever vaccination. Germline CDR1 SGHAT, CDR2 FQNNGV. The ends were cut back, 0 bases at V and 1 base at J, with 10 bases in the middle. CDR3 length equals 16 residues. This clonotype was counted a few times. TCRdb re-called the 5' RACE reads through MiXCR, storing one row per CDR3 protein. The sample lists 320,000 or so distinct CDR3 sequences, about 8.3% occurring once. This sample comprised PBMCs, obtained 35 to 50 days after the first yellow fever vaccination. The V and J genes are TRBV11-2 and TRBJ2-1; no clear D. This clonotype was obtained from a man between 18 and 35 years old who received the YFV17D yellow fever vaccine. As DNA, the CDR3 is TGTGCCAGCAGCTTAGATGTAGGGTTATCCTACAATGAGCAGTTCTTC. Translated: CASSLDVGLSYNEQFF.